What follows describes a single TCR beta chain. The antigen is not known. This sample was taken from a study of lymphopenia after photon versus proton radiotherapy. General observations from the study: Photon-treated patients lost naive T cells and TCR diversity; proton-treated stayed stable. Only patients who died were analyzed for survival; proton advantage is unproven. A bigger post-nadir fall in TCR diversity correlated inversely with survival time in deceased patients. Oligoclonal CD8+ Temra expansion after nadir drove photon patients' diversity drop.

Only in-frame clones appear in the TCRdb table, and some are missing; sequencing was by immunoSEQ multiplex PCR. Here the sample spans about 42,000 clones, about 80% being singletons. Per germline, CDR1 SNHLY and CDR2 FYNNEI. This CDR3 region has 12 residues. The V and J ends lost 5 bases and 5 bases respectively, with 7 bases between them. The V and J genes are TRBV2 and TRBJ2-1; D unclear. Material: peripheral blood, obtained from a patient treated with proton-based radiotherapy. The sequence derives from a woman in her 70s with pancreatic cancer. The CDR3 DNA is TGTGCCAGCAGTCTCCGGGACAATGAGCAGTTCTTC. It codes for CASSLRDNEQFF.